The TCR beta chain under discussion was sequenced for a study of T-cell memory formation after mild COVID-19. This clonotype was counted between two and nine times. What it recognizes is unknown. Study conclusions and caveats: A second wave expanding day 15 to 37 was CD4+-biased; contracting clones were balanced.

From germline, CDR1 is ENHRY and CDR2 SYGVKD. V shed 7 bases and J shed 4 bases, with 16 bases lying between them. This CDR3 comprises 14 residues. Sample barcodes and UMIs were carried by the TCR alpha and TCR beta cDNA libraries that 5'RACE generated with constant-segment primers. TCRdb itself ran the 5' RACE reads through MiXCR, one entry per CDR3 protein. Of around 340,000 distinct CDR3 sequences listed, 10% to 15% are singletons. Sequenced material: PBMCs or a T cell subset sorted from them (not recorded which). V usage is TRBV10-3 and J usage is TRBJ2-5; D is undetermined. This TCR was sampled from a man in his late teens or twenties who had mild COVID-19 (a few samples of this study predate the infection). Cell type and time point are not known. The CDR3: CAIKPAGLGETQYF. The CDR3 bases are TGTGCCATCAAACCGGCTGGATTAGGAGAGACCCAGTACTTC.